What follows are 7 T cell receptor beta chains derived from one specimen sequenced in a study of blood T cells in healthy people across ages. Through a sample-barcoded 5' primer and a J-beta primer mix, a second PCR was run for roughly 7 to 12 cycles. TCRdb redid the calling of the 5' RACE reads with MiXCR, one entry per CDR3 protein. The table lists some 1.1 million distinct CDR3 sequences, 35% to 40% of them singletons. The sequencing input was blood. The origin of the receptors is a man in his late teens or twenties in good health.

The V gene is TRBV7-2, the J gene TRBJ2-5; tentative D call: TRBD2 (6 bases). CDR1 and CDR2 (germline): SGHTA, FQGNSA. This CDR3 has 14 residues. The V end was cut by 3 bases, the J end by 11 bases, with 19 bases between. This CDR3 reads CASSLEGAVYEQYF. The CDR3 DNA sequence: TGTGCCAGCAGCTTGGAGGGCGCGGTTTATGAGCAGTACTTC.

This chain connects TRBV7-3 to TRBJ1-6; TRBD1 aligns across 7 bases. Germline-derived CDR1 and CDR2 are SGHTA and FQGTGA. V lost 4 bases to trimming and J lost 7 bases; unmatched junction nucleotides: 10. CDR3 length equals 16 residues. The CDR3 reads CASSSPLTGTNSPLHF. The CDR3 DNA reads TGTGCCAGCAGCTCCCCTTTGACAGGGACCAATTCACCCCTCCACTTT.

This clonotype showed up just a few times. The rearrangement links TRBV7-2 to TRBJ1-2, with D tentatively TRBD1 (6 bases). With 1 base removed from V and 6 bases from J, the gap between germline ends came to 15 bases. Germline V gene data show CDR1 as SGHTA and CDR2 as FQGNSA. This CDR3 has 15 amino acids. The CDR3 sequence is CASSLGPSTGNGYTF. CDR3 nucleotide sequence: TGTGCCAGCAGCTTAGGGCCCAGTACAGGGAATGGCTACACCTTC. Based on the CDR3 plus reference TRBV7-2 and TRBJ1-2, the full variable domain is GAGVSQSPSNKVTEKGKDVELRCDPISGHTALYWYRQSLGQGLEFLIYFQGNSAPDKSGLPSDRFSAERTGGSVSTLTIQRTQQEDSAVYLCASSLGPSTGNGYTFGSGTRLTVV.

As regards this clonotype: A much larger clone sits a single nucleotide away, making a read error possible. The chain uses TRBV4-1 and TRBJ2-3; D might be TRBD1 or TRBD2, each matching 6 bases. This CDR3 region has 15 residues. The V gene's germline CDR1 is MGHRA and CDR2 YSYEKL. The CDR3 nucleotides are TGCGCCAGCAGCCAAGCTACGCGGGACACAGGTACGCAGTATTTT. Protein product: CASSQATRDTGTQYF.

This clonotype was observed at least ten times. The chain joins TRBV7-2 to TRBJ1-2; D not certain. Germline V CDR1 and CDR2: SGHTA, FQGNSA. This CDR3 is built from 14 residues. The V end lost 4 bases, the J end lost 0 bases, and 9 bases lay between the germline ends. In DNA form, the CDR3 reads TGTGCCAGCAGCTCGACGGGGTCTAACTATGGCTACACCTTC. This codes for CASSSTGSNYGYTF. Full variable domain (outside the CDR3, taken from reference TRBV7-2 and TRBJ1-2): GAGVSQSPSNKVTEKGKDVELRCDPISGHTALYWYRQSLGQGLEFLIYFQGNSAPDKSGLPSDRFSAERTGGSVSTLTIQRTQQEDSAVYLCASSSTGSNYGYTFGSGTRLTVV.

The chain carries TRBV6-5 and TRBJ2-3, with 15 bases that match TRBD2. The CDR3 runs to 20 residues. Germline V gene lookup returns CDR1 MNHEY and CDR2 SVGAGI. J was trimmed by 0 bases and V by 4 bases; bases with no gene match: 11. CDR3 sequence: CASSSSPGLAGGPSTDTQYF. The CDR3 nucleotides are TGTGCCAGCAGTTCCTCTCCAGGACTAGCGGGGGGGCCAAGCACAGATACGCAGTATTTT.

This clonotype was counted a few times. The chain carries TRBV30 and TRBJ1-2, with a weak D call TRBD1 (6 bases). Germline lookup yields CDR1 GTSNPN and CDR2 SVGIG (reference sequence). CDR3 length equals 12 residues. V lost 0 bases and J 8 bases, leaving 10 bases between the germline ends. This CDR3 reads CAWSVQGMGYTF. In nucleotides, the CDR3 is TGTGCCTGGAGTGTACAGGGTATGGGCTACACCTTC.